A selection of T cell receptor beta chains follows, all from one sample in a study of blood T cell repertoires in COVID-19. Data came from immunoSEQ multiplex PCR; TCRdb stores just in-frame clones and leaves some out. The repertoire consists of under 550,000 clones, with 85% to 90% occurring once and the leading ten covering 0.8% to 1%. Sequencing was carried out using peripheral blood. These receptors were obtained from a man between 18 and 29 years old with COVID-19, enrolled during active disease. Both conserved end residues are part of each CDR3. The D gene is left open where the match is weak. A row's size may be missing; if present it is once, few, many or a size class.

V	D	size	J	CDR3	DNA
TRBV2	TRBD1	.	TRBJ2-7	CASSRTGYEQYF	TGTGCCAGCAGTCGGACAGGTTACGAGCAGTACTTC
TRBV6-4	TRBD1	.	TRBJ1-1	CASSEDRGTEAFF	TGTGCCAGCAGTGAGGACAGGGGCACTGAAGCTTTCTTT
TRBV18	TRBD1	once	TRBJ2-1	CASSGTGREQFF	TGTGCCAGCTCCGGGACAGGGAGAGAGCAGTTCTTC
TRBV28	.	.	TRBJ2-7	CASSLRFGGAQTYEQYF	TGTGCCAGCAGTTTAAGGTTTGGGGGGGCACAGACCTACGAGCAGTACTTC
TRBV14	TRBD2	.	TRBJ2-5	CASSQVGLAGGTQYF	TGTGCCAGCAGCCAAGTCGGACTAGCGGGAGGGACCCAGTACTTC
TRBV10-2	TRBD1	.	TRBJ1-1	CASRDRVGTEAFF	TGCGCCAGCAGAGACAGGGTTGGCACTGAAGCTTTCTTT
TRBV27	TRBD2	.	TRBJ2-7	CASSPISGRALEQYF	TGTGCCAGCAGTCCGATCAGCGGGAGGGCCCTCGAGCAGTACTTC
TRBV19	.	.	TRBJ1-1	CASSDRRRTEAFF	TGTGCCAGTAGCGACCGTAGGCGGACTGAAGCTTTCTTT
TRBV28	TRBD2	.	TRBJ2-3	CASSLWRGGKTDTQYF	TGTGCCAGCAGTTTATGGCGCGGGGGTAAGACAGATACGCAGTATTTT
TRBV18	TRBD1	once	TRBJ1-6	CASSTGTGSDSPLHF	TGTGCCAGCTCAACCGGGACAGGGTCAGATTCACCCCTCCACTTT
TRBV10-3	TRBD2	.	TRBJ2-7	CAISAGLAGGGEQYF	TGTGCCATCAGTGCGGGACTAGCGGGAGGAGGGGAGCAGTACTTC
TRBV3-1/TRBV3-2	.	.	TRBJ2-2	CASSQDWALVSGELFF	TGTGCCAGCAGCCAAGATTGGGCTTTAGTTTCCGGGGAGCTGTTTTTT
TRBV27	TRBD2	.	TRBJ2-5	CASSLHGTSGVQETQYF	TGTGCCAGCAGTTTACATGGGACTAGCGGAGTACAAGAGACCCAGTACTTC
TRBV11-2	TRBD1	.	TRBJ2-7	CASSPSTGGYEQYF	TGTGCCAGCAGCCCGTCGACAGGGGGATACGAGCAGTACTTC
TRBV6-5	.	.	TRBJ2-1	CASSYSPLSKEQFF	TGTGCCAGCAGTTACTCTCCTCTATCCAAGGAGCAGTTCTTC
TRBV4-2	TRBD1	.	TRBJ1-1	CASSQAIGQGEAFF	TGTGCCAGCAGCCAAGCTATCGGACAGGGGGAAGCTTTCTTT
TRBV9	TRBD2	.	TRBJ2-1	CASSASGSDLNEQFF	TGTGCCAGCAGCGCGAGCGGGAGTGATTTGAATGAGCAGTTCTTC
TRBV7-9	TRBD2	.	TRBJ2-7	CASGLAGAYEQYF	TGTGCCAGCGGACTAGCGGGAGCCTACGAGCAGTACTTC
TRBV2	.	.	TRBJ1-1	CASSQYRVNTEAFF	TGTGCCAGCAGTCAGTACAGGGTGAACACTGAAGCTTTCTTT
TRBV12-5	.	.	TRBJ2-1	CASGYEGSYNEQFF	TGTGCTAGTGGTTATGAGGGCTCCTACAATGAGCAGTTCTTC
TRBV7-9	.	once	TRBJ2-1	CASSLELYNEQFF	TGTGCCAGCAGCTTAGAGCTTTACAATGAGCAGTTCTTC
TRBV18	.	.	TRBJ1-3	CASSQDTGNTIYF	TGTGCCAGCTCACAGGACACTGGAAACACCATATATTTT
TRBV18	TRBD2	.	TRBJ2-2	CASSPGGRTGELFF	TGTGCCAGCTCACCGGGCGGGAGGACCGGGGAGCTGTTTTTT
TRBV18	TRBD1	.	TRBJ2-3	CASSPSRTGDTDTQYF	TGTGCCAGCTCACCAAGCCGGACAGGGGACACAGATACGCAGTATTTT
TRBV2	.	once	TRBJ1-1	CASSGLGAEAFF	TGTGCCAGCAGTGGACTCGGGGCTGAAGCTTTCTTT
TRBV18	TRBD1	.	TRBJ1-5	CASSSGQGSGQPQHF	TGTGCCAGCTCATCGGGACAGGGTTCCGGTCAGCCCCAGCATTTT
TRBV7-2	.	.	TRBJ1-1	CASSLWGGTTEAFF	TGTGCCAGCAGCTTATGGGGCGGAACGACTGAAGCTTTCTTT
TRBV3-1/TRBV3-2	.	once	TRBJ2-7	CASSYGASTHEQYF	TGTGCCAGCAGCTACGGCGCTAGCACCCACGAGCAGTACTTC